This T cell receptor beta chain was sequenced during a study of cytomegalovirus exposure and HLA in healthy donors. Findings and limits, study-wide: 87-base-pair reads could not separate some V segments, including TRBV6-2 and TRBV6-3. V- and J-gene trimming of TCR beta was linked (in a later analysis) to a missense DCLRE1C variant. For presence/absence analyses, sequencing depth was assumed to be roughly uniform across donors. Researchers reportedly found TCR beta sequences accurately predicted most subjects' HLA-A and HLA-B alleles.

This CDR3 has 11 residues. The V end lost 4 bases, the J end lost 12 bases, and 10 bases lay between the germline ends. Germline assignment: CDR1 GTSNPN and CDR2 SVGIG (reference sequence). This PCR relied on a set of 60 Vbeta primers and 13 Jbeta primers. Clones were sequenced by immunoSEQ multiplex PCR, and TCRdb holds only the in-frame ones, with some missing. Counted here are about 160,000 clones, approximately 75% occurring once; the ten biggest clones make up approximately 2.1%. Regarding this clone: What it binds is not known.

This sequence was found in a man aged 50-59 years in good health and CMV-seropositive. The chain employs TRBV30 and TRBJ1-6; no definite D call. Sequenced material: PBMCs. The CDR3 here is CAWNTEGPLHF. CDR3 DNA sequence: TGTGCCTGGAATACCGAGGGACCCCTCCACTTT.